The 31 T cell receptor beta chains below all came from one sample that was sequenced in a study of blood T cell repertoires in COVID-19. The data were produced by immunoSEQ multiplex PCR, yet TCRdb's version contains in-frame clones alone and is incomplete. The sample records around 260,000 clones, approximately 85% being singletons. What was sequenced was PBMCs or T cells enriched from blood (not recorded which). The receptors come from a woman aged 25 to 39 who had recovered from COVID-19.

This clone was found many times. The V call is TRBV5-1, the J call TRBJ1-6, with TRBD1 as a possible D gene (6 bases). The CDR3 spans 15 residues. V lost 4 bases, J lost 1 base, and 9 bases lay in between. CDR1 and CDR2 (germline): SGHRS, YFSETQ. The DNA of the CDR3 is TGCGCCAGCAGCCCCAGGGGTTCCTATAATTCACCCCTCCACTTT. It codes for CASSPRGSYNSPLHF.

The rearrangement uses TRBV9 and TRBJ2-1; TRBD1 matches at 7 bases. Trimming removed 3 bases from V and 4 bases from J; junction bases left unmatched: 4. The CDR3 has 14 residues. Germline values: CDR1 SGDLS, CDR2 YYNGEE. In nucleotides, the CDR3 is TGTGCCAGCAGCGCCCGGGACAGATACAATGAGCAGTTCTTC. The encoded protein is CASSARDRYNEQFF.

V usage is TRBV28 and J usage is TRBJ2-5; 9 positions match TRBD2. CDR3 length: 15 amino acids. The V gene end was trimmed by 5 bases and the J gene end by 4 bases; junction bases not matched to a gene: 8. Germline-derived CDR1 and CDR2 are MDHEN and SYDVKM. The CDR3 region is CASSPSLAGVETQYF. The DNA of the CDR3 is TGTGCCAGCAGTCCCTCACTAGCGGGCGTAGAGACCCAGTACTTC.

This chain links TRBV9 with TRBJ2-2; D is ambiguous. Germline lookup yields CDR1 SGDLS and CDR2 YYNGEE. The CDR3 is made up of 14 amino acids. Trimming stripped 9 bases from V and 2 bases from J, with 14 bases between. The chain's CDR3 is CATQKFPNTGELFF. In DNA form, the CDR3 reads TGTGCCACCCAGAAGTTTCCCAACACCGGGGAGCTGTTTTTT.

This chain connects TRBV3-1 (or the pseudogene TRBV3-2) to TRBJ2-7; D possibly corresponds to TRBD1 (6 bases). The germline V gene has CDR1 LGHDT and CDR2 YNNKEL (reference sequence). The CDR3 has 14 amino acids. With 4 bases removed from V and 1 base from J, the gap between germline ends came to 11 bases. The CDR3 loop reads CASSLWTASYEQYF. The CDR3 DNA reads as TGTGCCAGCAGCCTTTGGACAGCTTCCTACGAGCAGTACTTC.

The chain recombines TRBV5-8 with TRBJ1-2; no firm D call. The germline V gene encodes CDR1 SGHTS and CDR2 YDEGEE. The CDR3 runs 13 residues. Between the trimmed V and J ends, which lost 1 base and 1 base, there was a span of 5 bases. This CDR3 reads CASSLRSNYGYTF. CDR3 coding DNA: TGTGCCAGCAGCTTGCGGAGTAACTATGGCTACACCTTC.

The chain's CDR3 is CSVRQGSNQPQHF. Here the CDR3 DNA reads TGCAGCGTTAGACAGGGTAGCAATCAGCCCCAGCATTTT. V usage is TRBV29-1 and J usage is TRBJ1-5; TRBD1 matches 7 bases. The CDR3 has 13 amino acids. Germline V gene lookup returns CDR1 SQVTM and CDR2 ANQGSEA. V was pared by 5 bases and J by 0 bases, with 1 base of the junction left unmatched. Full variable domain (missing parts from reference TRBV29-1 and TRBJ1-5): SAVISQKPSRDICQRGTSLTIQCQVDSQVTMMFWYRQQPGQSLTLIATANQGSEATYESGFVIDKFPISRPNLTFSTLTVSNMSPEDSSIYLCSVRQGSNQPQHFGDGTRLSIL.

The chain joins TRBV29-1 to TRBJ1-5; 8 bases are a match to TRBD1. The ends lost 5 bases at V and 6 bases at J; junction bases unmatched: 3. Looked up from germline, CDR1 is SQVTM and CDR2 is ANQGSEA. The CDR3 contains 12 residues. In nucleotides, the CDR3 is TGCAGCGTTCAGGGGGCGGGTCAGCCCCAGCATTTT. Protein: CSVQGAGQPQHF.

The rearrangement links TRBV7-9 to TRBJ1-1; a weak D match, TRBD1 (6 bases). CDR3 length: 16 amino acids. The germline V and J ends were trimmed by 4 bases and 3 bases, with 18 bases remaining between them. CDR1 and CDR2 from the germline V gene are SEHNR and FQNEAQ (reference sequence). The CDR3 protein is CASSSYTQGIDTEAFF. As DNA, the CDR3 is TGTGCCAGCAGCTCCTATACTCAGGGGATCGACACTGAAGCTTTCTTT.

There are a few counts of this clone. This chain connects TRBV3-1 (or the pseudogene TRBV3-2) to TRBJ1-1, with D possibly TRBD1 on 6 matching bases. Trimming shortened V by 3 bases and J by 8 bases, and 16 bases separated the two germline ends. CDR3 size: 14 residues. CDR1 LGHDT and CDR2 YNNKEL come from the germline V gene (reference sequence). CDR3 residues: CASSQRGGGEEAFF. The DNA of the CDR3 is TGTGCCAGCAGCCAGAGGGGTGGGGGCGAGGAAGCTTTCTTT.

The chain links TRBV11-2 to TRBJ1-4, with 9 bases that match TRBD1. Germline V gene data show CDR1 as SGHAT and CDR2 as FQNNGV. The CDR3 runs to 16 residues. V gave up 5 bases and J gave up 4 bases; unmatched junction bases: 8. For the CDR3, the DNA is TGTGCCAGCAGCCCCTGGGGACAGGGAGTTAATGAAAAACTGTTTTTT. Its protein is CASSPWGQGVNEKLFF.

This chain links TRBV7-2 with TRBJ2-1, with TRBD2 identical over 9 bases. Germline values: CDR1 SGHTA, CDR2 FQGNSA. The junction had 6 bases not matched to a gene; V was cut back by 1 base and J by 8 bases. The CDR3 runs to 15 residues. CDR3 DNA sequence: TGTGCCAGCAGCTTAGGAAGCGGGAGGTTCGATGAGCAGTTCTTC. It specifies CASSLGSGRFDEQFF. The whole variable domain, remainder taken from reference TRBV7-2 and TRBJ2-1, is GAGVSQSPSNKVTEKGKDVELRCDPISGHTALYWYRQSLGQGLEFLIYFQGNSAPDKSGLPSDRFSAERTGGSVSTLTIQRTQQEDSAVYLCASSLGSGRFDEQFFGPGTRLTVL.

The chain uses TRBV5-6 and TRBJ1-5; 11 bases fit TRBD1. V was pared by 1 base and J by 1 base, with 4 bases of the junction left unmatched. Germline assignment: CDR1 SGHDT and CDR2 YYEEEE. The CDR3 runs to 17 residues. The CDR3 protein is CASSLIGQGASNQPQHF. As DNA, the CDR3 is TGTGCCAGCAGCTTGATTGGACAGGGGGCGAGCAATCAGCCCCAGCATTTT.

This chain joins TRBV7-8 and TRBJ1-2, with a tentative D call TRBD1 (6 bases). Trimming shortened V by 3 bases and J by 4 bases, and 12 bases separated the two germline ends. This CDR3 has 14 amino acids. Germline V gene sequence: CDR1 SGHVS, CDR2 FQNEAQ. In nucleotides, the CDR3 is TGTGCCAGCAGCTTTCGGGGGGCCGGCTATGGCTACACCTTC. Translated: CASSFRGAGYGYTF.

The rearrangement links TRBV28 to TRBJ2-3; 10 bases align to TRBD1. The CDR3 contains 16 residues. The V segment lost 2 bases and the J segment 3 bases; nucleotides outside the gene matches: 5. The V gene's germline CDR1 is MDHEN and CDR2 SYDVKM. CDR3 amino acids: CASSLGTGERTDTQYF. CDR3 sequence (DNA): TGTGCCAGCAGTTTAGGGACAGGGGAAAGGACAGATACGCAGTATTTT.

This rearrangement joins TRBV5-1 to TRBJ2-7, with TRBD1 matching over 8 bases. Germline values: CDR1 SGHRS, CDR2 YFSETQ. CDR3 length equals 14 residues. V lost 4 bases and J lost 1; bases outside the gene matches: 4. This CDR3 reads CASSNGQGSYEQYF. The CDR3 DNA is TGCGCCAGCAGCAACGGACAGGGTTCCTACGAGCAGTACTTC.

The chain carries TRBV3-1 (or the pseudogene TRBV3-2) and TRBJ1-1; 7 bases align to TRBD1. The CDR3 runs 14 residues. From germline, CDR1 is LGHDT and CDR2 YNNKEL (reference sequence). V gave up 2 bases and J gave up 3 bases; unmatched junction bases: 3. CDR3 nucleotide sequence: TGTGCCAGCAGCCAACGGGACAGTTACACTGAAGCTTTCTTT. It is translated as CASSQRDSYTEAFF.

V is TRBV11-2 and J is TRBJ1-5; D is undetermined. The CDR3 totals 15 residues. V was pared by 0 bases and J by 2 bases, with 8 bases between. Per germline, CDR1 SGHAT and CDR2 FQNNGV. The CDR3 here is CASSLDAGRNQPQHF. As DNA, the CDR3 is TGTGCCAGCAGCTTAGATGCGGGTCGCAATCAGCCCCAGCATTTT. Full variable domain (rest looked up from reference TRBV11-2 and TRBJ1-5): EAGVAQSPRYKIIEKRQSVAFWCNPISGHATLYWYQQILGQGPKLLIQFQNNGVVDDSQLPKDRFSAERLKGVDSTLKIQPAKLEDSAVYLCASSLDAGRNQPQHFGDGTRLSIL.

The genes are TRBV27 and TRBJ2-1; 9 bases line up with TRBD1. The CDR3 is 14 amino acids. With 4 bases clipped from V and 6 bases from J, the junction kept 4 bases outside the gene matches. From germline, CDR1 is MNHEY and CDR2 SMNVEV (reference sequence). The CDR3 DNA is TGTGCCAGCAGTTCGGACAGGGGTCTCAATGAGCAGTTCTTC. Residues: CASSSDRGLNEQFF.

The rearrangement joins TRBV3-1 (or the pseudogene TRBV3-2) to TRBJ2-1; 9 bases are a match to TRBD1. With V trimmed by 1 base and J by 4 bases, 5 bases remained unmatched. The V gene's germline CDR1 is LGHDT and CDR2 YNNKEL (reference sequence). The CDR3 has 16 residues. The CDR3 loop is CASSQGWDRVYNEQFF. The CDR3 region has the DNA TGTGCCAGCAGCCAAGGTTGGGACAGGGTGTACAATGAGCAGTTCTTC.

The genes are TRBV6-5 and TRBJ1-3; no reliable D call. Trimming removed 7 bases from V and 3 bases from J, with 4 bases in between. The CDR3 consists of 11 residues. Germline lookup yields CDR1 MNHEY and CDR2 SVGAGI. CDR3 DNA: TGTGCCAGCAATAATGGAAACACCATATATTTT. Its translation: CASNNGNTIYF.

This clone appeared once. The chain combines TRBV7-3 with TRBJ1-1; the D is unclear. The germline V and J ends were trimmed by 5 bases and 1 base, with 11 bases remaining between them. Per germline, CDR1 SGHTA and CDR2 FQGTGA. The CDR3 has 14 residues. This chain's CDR3 is CASSASSGNTEAFF. The CDR3 DNA reads as TGTGCCAGCAGCGCGAGCTCCGGGAACACTGAAGCTTTCTTT.

This chain uses TRBV10-3 with TRBJ1-2; 7 bases align to TRBD1. The CDR3 loop spans 15 amino acids. V lost 3 bases, J lost 3 bases, and 7 bases stayed unmatched. Germline lookup yields CDR1 ENHRY and CDR2 SYGVKD. The CDR3 sequence: CAISDRDSPYYGYTF. CDR3 coding DNA: TGTGCCATCAGTGACAGGGACAGCCCATACTATGGCTACACCTTC.

The V and J genes are TRBV7-6 and TRBJ1-5; D ambiguous. CDR1 is SGHVS and CDR2 is FNYEAQ in the germline V gene. V lost 1 base and J lost 3, with 13 bases in between. The CDR3 is made up of 16 amino acids. The CDR3 nucleotides read TGTGCCAGCAGCTTAGGAGTGGGCGCGTTCAATCAGCCCCAGCATTTT. As protein: CASSLGVGAFNQPQHF. The full variable domain, rest sourced from reference TRBV7-6 and TRBJ1-5, is GAGVSQSPRYKVTKRGQDVALRCDPISGHVSLYWYRQALGQGPEFLTYFNYEAQQDKSGLPNDRFSAERPEGSISTLTIQRTEQRDSAMYRCASSLGVGAFNQPQHFGDGTRLSIL.

The chain has TRBV4-1 and TRBJ2-7, with 9 positions matching TRBD2. CDR1 and CDR2 from the germline V gene are MGHRA and YSYEKL. V gave up 1 base and J gave up 3 bases; unmatched junction bases: 7. CDR3 length equals 16 residues. The CDR3 nucleotides read TGCGCCAGCAGCCAAGGCGGCGGGAGGGCCCTCTACGAGCAGTACTTC. Its translation is CASSQGGGRALYEQYF.

The rearrangement joins TRBV6-1 to TRBJ1-3; 7 positions match TRBD1. The ends lost 0 bases at V and 4 bases at J; junction bases unmatched: 6. The CDR3 length is 16 residues. CDR1 is MNHNS, CDR2 SASEGT, per germline. CDR3 sequence (DNA): TGTGCCAGCAGTGAAGCCGCGACAGGGTTCGGAAACACCATATATTTT. Its protein product is CASSEAATGFGNTIYF.

The rearrangement uses TRBV13 and TRBJ2-7; 13 nucleotides align to TRBD2. Trimming removed 0 bases from V and 3 bases from J; junction bases left unmatched: 5. The germline V gene encodes CDR1 PRHDT and CDR2 FYEKMQ (reference sequence). The CDR3 consists of 17 residues. The CDR3 sequence: CASSLGQRTSGSYEQYF. DNA of the CDR3: TGTGCCAGCAGCTTAGGCCAGAGGACTAGCGGGAGCTACGAGCAGTACTTC.

This rearrangement joins TRBV2 to TRBJ1-1; tentative D call: TRBD1 (5 bases). The CDR3 is 12 amino acids. V was clipped by 4 bases and J by 4 bases, with 7 bases between them. Germline V gene sequence: CDR1 SNHLY, CDR2 FYNNEI. The CDR3 spells CASSGQFTEAFF. The CDR3 DNA reads as TGTGCCAGCAGTGGACAGTTCACTGAAGCTTTCTTT.

The chain links TRBV28 to TRBJ1-2, with 9 bases that match TRBD1. The CDR3 runs 15 residues. The V gene's germline CDR1 is MDHEN and CDR2 SYDVKM. V gave up 5 bases and J gave up 3 bases; unmatched junction bases: 7. CDR3 DNA sequence: TGTGCCAGCAGTACAGGGGGCTCGGTTTACTATGGCTACACCTTC. The encoded protein is CASSTGGSVYYGYTF.

This clone was seen only once. This sequence joins TRBV6-5 and TRBJ2-7; TRBD1 is a possible D gene (6 bases). The V and J ends lost 7 bases and 3 bases respectively, with 16 bases between them. The V gene's germline CDR1 is MNHEY and CDR2 SVGAGI. This CDR3 is built from 14 residues. The CDR3 nucleotides are TGTGCCAGCAATCGACAGGATCCCCTCTACGAGCAGTACTTC. As protein: CASNRQDPLYEQYF.

The chain combines TRBV6-5 with TRBJ1-4; D not resolved. Germline V gene lookup returns CDR1 MNHEY and CDR2 SVGAGI. The V gene lost 0 bases and the J gene lost 4 bases, with 12 bases spanning the gap. The CDR3 consists of 16 residues. CDR3 in DNA: TGTGCCAGCAGTTACTCGTTAGCGGGTGGTAATGAAAAACTGTTTTTT. It codes for CASSYSLAGGNEKLFF.